One sample yielded the 27 T cell receptor beta chains listed below, sequenced in a study of post-analysis software for immune sequencing data. Study-wide results and caveats: Controls showed lower frequencies than patients for roughly five TRBV segments, and TRBV5-6, TRBV5-1 and TRBV20-1 were among these.

TCR beta cDNA libraries included unique molecular identifiers. TCRdb re-derived calls from the PCR reads in MiXCR, one entry per CDR3 protein. The data show 650,000 to 900,000 distinct CDR3 sequences, 46% seen once. Their target antigens are unknown. The sequenced sample consisted of blood. The receptors come from a girl aged 5-17 years with multiple sclerosis.

The chain couples TRBV5-1 to TRBJ2-1, with D perhaps TRBD1 or TRBD2 (6 bases each). CDR3 length: 18 amino acids. Trimming shortened V by 4 bases and J by 5 bases, and 25 bases separated the two germline ends. Germline lookup yields CDR1 SGHRS and CDR2 YFSETQ. The CDR3 DNA is TGCGCCAGCAGCACCGGACAGTTCCTAGCGCCTGGGAACAATGAGCAGTTCTTC. Its protein product is CASSTGQFLAPGNNEQFF.

This rearrangement joins TRBV6-1 to TRBJ1-6; D is perhaps TRBD1 (6 bases). Per the germline V gene, CDR1 is MNHNS and CDR2 is SASEGT. V dropped 6 bases and J dropped 5 bases, with 23 bases sitting between them. CDR3 length equals 18 residues. CDR3 DNA sequence: TGTGCCAGCAGCCACCGCCTAGGGGGGCGCGGACATAATTCACCCCTCCACTTT. Translation gives CASSHRLGGRGHNSPLHF.

The chain joins TRBV24-1 to TRBJ2-1; D is unclear. V was shortened by 4 bases and J by 4 bases, with 16 bases between the two germline ends. The CDR3 loop spans 16 amino acids. Germline values: CDR1 KGHDR, CDR2 SFDVKD. The CDR3 DNA follows: TGTGCCACCAGTGAACGTGCGGCCCAGCCGTACAATGAGCAGTTCTTC. It specifies CATSERAAQPYNEQFF.

Regarding this clonotype: Germline and junction disagree at one end, which may indicate a read error. This chain links TRBV12-3 or TRBV12-4 with TRBJ2-5, with D hard to call. CDR3 size: 11 residues. Here the CDR3 DNA reads TGTGCCGGCAGTCTAAAAGAGACCCAGTACTTC. It codes for CAGSLKETQYF.

This clonotype was picked up a small number of times. The chain recombines TRBV10-3 with TRBJ2-7; perhaps D is TRBD1 or TRBD2 (5 bases each). The V end lost 1 base, the J end lost 6 bases, and 7 bases lay between the germline ends. CDR1 and CDR2 from the germline V gene are ENHRY and SYGVKD. The CDR3 sequence is 12 residues long. CDR3 region: CAISEWGFEQYF. CDR3 coding DNA: TGTGCCATCAGTGAGTGGGGGTTCGAGCAGTACTTC.

This chain connects TRBV12-3 or TRBV12-4 to TRBJ2-1, with TRBD2 matching 7 bases. After removal of 7 bases from V and 7 bases from J, the junction contained 10 bases not matched to a gene. This CDR3 spans 14 amino acids. For the CDR3, the DNA is TGTGCCAGCACCCTCGGGGAGGGTAGGAATGAGCAGTTCTTC. Protein product: CASTLGEGRNEQFF.

This clonotype showed up just once. This chain connects TRBV9 to TRBJ2-3; D remains unclear. The CDR3 has 14 amino acids. Germline loops: CDR1 SGDLS, CDR2 YYNGEE. Trimming took off 0 bases at V and 4 bases at J, with 9 bases between the two ends. The CDR3 here is CASSVDSYPDTQYF. The CDR3 DNA is TGTGCCAGCAGCGTAGACTCCTACCCAGATACGCAGTATTTT.

This clonotype was detected only a few times. V and J are TRBV20-1 and TRBJ2-1, with D maybe TRBD2 (6 bases). CDR3 length: 16 residues. The germline V and J ends were trimmed by 0 bases and 2 bases, with 14 bases remaining between them. The V gene's germline CDR1 is DFQATT and CDR2 SNEGSKA (reference sequence). The CDR3 coding sequence is TGCAGTGCTAGAGATCTACTAGCAGACGCCTACAATGAGCAGTTCTTC. Its protein product is CSARDLLADAYNEQFF.

This clonotype was seen only a few times. The J gene is TRBJ2-5, the V gene TRBV24-1; D gene unclear. CDR3 size: 12 residues. Per the germline V gene, CDR1 is KGHDR and CDR2 is SFDVKD. Trimming removed 3 bases from V and 5 bases from J, with 6 bases in between. Written as DNA, the CDR3 is TGTGCCACCAGTGATATAAGGGAGACCCAGTACTTC. It is translated as CATSDIRETQYF.

As to this clonotype: One junction end does not reproduce the germline sequence, and a read error may be involved. The chain links TRBV9 to TRBJ2-1; D remains ambiguous. Germline V CDR1 and CDR2: SGDLS, YYNGEE. The CDR3 runs 15 residues. The CDR3 sequence is CASSPADLGYNVQFF. Here the CDR3 DNA reads TGTGCCAGCAGCCCCGCGGACCTAGGGTACAATGTGCAGTTCTTC.

This clonotype was counted only a few times. This chain links TRBV5-1 with TRBJ2-3; unclear D gene. Per germline, CDR1 SGHRS and CDR2 YFSETQ. V lost 2 bases, J lost 4 bases, and 8 bases lay in between. This CDR3 is 13 amino acids long. For the CDR3, the DNA is TGCGCCAGCAGCTTCGGTAGCCCAGATACGCAGTATTTT. This encodes CASSFGSPDTQYF.

The J gene is TRBJ1-2, the V gene TRBV2; 7 bases map to TRBD1. The V and J ends lost 6 bases and 4 bases, in that order; junction bases with no gene match: 5. CDR3 size: 13 residues. Germline CDR1 reads SNHLY; CDR2 reads FYNNEI. The CDR3 coding sequence is TGTGCCAGCAGCCGGGACAGTTCCTATGGCTACACCTTC. It specifies CASSRDSSYGYTF.

The gene calls are TRBV20-1 and TRBJ2-5; 10 nucleotides match TRBD2. This CDR3 is 13 amino acids long. V lost 3 bases to trimming and J lost 4 bases; unmatched junction nucleotides: 2. The germline gives CDR1 DFQATT, CDR2 SNEGSKA (reference sequence). CDR3 sequence: CSARIAGGETQYF. The CDR3 region has the DNA TGCAGTGCTAGGATAGCGGGAGGAGAGACCCAGTACTTC.

This clonotype was counted only a few times. The V call is TRBV6-5, the J call TRBJ2-4, with D possibly matching TRBD1 (5 bases). The closer fit of TRBJ2-7 to the DNA end suggests the J call may be wrong. CDR1 is MNHEY, CDR2 SVGAGI, per germline. The CDR3 is 15 amino acids. CDR3 amino acids: CASSYSGSPRDEQYF. CDR3 nucleotides: TGTGCCAGCAGTTACTCTGGAAGCCCCAGGGACGAGCAGTACTTC.

This clonotype was detected once. The gene calls are TRBV3-1 and TRBJ1-2; 8 bases match TRBD1. The CDR3 spans 14 residues. The germline V gene encodes CDR1 LGHDT and CDR2 YNNKEL (reference sequence). V trimming: 8 bases; J trimming: 4 bases; junction bases outside the gene matches: 9. CDR3 bases: TGTGCCAGCTCCCAGGGGGCTAACTCCTATGGCTACACCTTC. As protein: CASSQGANSYGYTF.

Only a few counts were recorded for this clonotype. This chain connects TRBV29-1 to TRBJ1-2; maybe TRBD1 (5 bases). V lost 6 bases, J lost 8 bases, and 19 bases lay in between. Germline V gene lookup returns CDR1 SQVTM and CDR2 ANQGSEA. The length of the CDR3 is 13 residues. The CDR3 protein is CSVSGTHSSGYTF. Here the CDR3 DNA reads TGCAGCGTCTCCGGGACCCACTCCTCCGGCTACACCTTC.

V and J are TRBV10-3 and TRBJ2-4; 9 bases match TRBD1. The J call may not be correct, given that the DNA end is closer to TRBJ2-7. Germline values: CDR1 ENHRY, CDR2 SYGVKD. This CDR3 has 13 residues. CDR3 in amino acids: CATRTGDSYEQYF. Here the CDR3 DNA reads TGTGCCACGAGGACAGGGGACTCCTACGAGCAGTACTTC.

The chain carries TRBV7-9 and TRBJ2-1; 7 bases are a match to TRBD2. Germline lookup yields CDR1 SEHNR and CDR2 FQNEAQ (reference sequence). The CDR3 runs 11 residues. This CDR3 is CTLEAGVEQFF. CDR3 DNA: TGTACGCTAGAGGCGGGAGTGGAGCAGTTCTTC.

Turning to this clonotype: This may stem from a read error, because a much larger clone lies one nucleotide away. The chain recombines TRBV20-1 with TRBJ2-1; D is uncertain. Trimming left V 5 bases short and J 0 bases short, with 11 bases between. In germline, CDR1 is DFQATT, CDR2 SNEGSKA (reference sequence). This CDR3 spans 14 amino acids. CDR3 region: CSAYTVRSYNEQFF. The CDR3 nucleotides are TGCAGTGCTTACACTGTTCGCTCCTACAATGAGCAGTTCTTC.

In its sample, this clonotype was seen a few times. The V gene is TRBV28, the J gene TRBJ1-2; no clear D gene. The CDR3 spans 12 residues. Germline CDR1 reads MDHEN; CDR2 reads SYDVKM. Deletions cut 11 bases from V and 4 bases from J, with 14 bases between. The CDR3 bases are TGTGCCTGCGACGCCGGGCTCTATGGCTACACCTTC. This codes for CACDAGLYGYTF.

This chain connects TRBV20-1 to TRBJ2-5; 8 bases are a match to TRBD1. This CDR3 contains 15 residues. Looked up from germline, CDR1 is DFQATT and CDR2 is SNEGSKA (reference sequence). The J segment lost 11 bases and the V segment lost 6 bases, leaving 20 bases of the junction unmatched. The CDR3 sequence: CSARRAGGSVGEQYF. The CDR3 DNA follows: TGCAGTGCCCGCCGAGCAGGGGGCTCTGTGGGTGAGCAGTACTTC.

This clonotype has more than one count but fewer than ten. The genes are TRBV12-3 or TRBV12-4 and TRBJ1-6; the match to TRBD1 covers 7 bases. The CDR3 extends over 14 amino acids. V shed 1 base, J shed 10 bases, and the junction held 4 bases outside the gene matches. The CDR3 coding sequence is TGTGCCAGCAGTTTAGACAGGGGAGGCTCACCCCTCCACTTT. Protein sequence: CASSLDRGGSPLHF.

CDR3 DNA sequence: TGTGCCAGCAGTTTGGCGGGAATCGATACGCAGTATTTT. This codes for CASSLAGIDTQYF. This chain links TRBV12-3 or TRBV12-4 with TRBJ2-3; D is possibly TRBD2 (6 bases). The CDR3 contains 13 residues. The V end was cut by 3 bases, the J end by 6 bases, with 10 bases between.

This CDR3 is CASSFIPNTQYF. The CDR3 nucleotides read TGTGCCAGCAGCTTTATACCGAATACGCAGTATTTT. The chain employs TRBV7-9 and TRBJ2-3; D is undetermined. The CDR3 spans 12 residues. Per germline, CDR1 SEHNR and CDR2 FQNEAQ (reference sequence). The V end was cut by 3 bases, the J end by 7 bases, with 8 bases between.

V gene TRBV5-1 combines with J gene TRBJ1-4; D unresolved. Germline V gene lookup returns CDR1 SGHRS and CDR2 YFSETQ. CDR3 size: 14 residues. Trimming removed 6 bases from V and 5 bases from J, with 14 bases in between. The CDR3 DNA is TGCGCCAGCAACACGGACGGCCTGAATGAAAAACTGTTTTTT. This gives the protein CASNTDGLNEKLFF. Using reference TRBV5-1 and TRBJ1-4 for the parts outside the CDR3, the full variable domain is KAGVTQTPRYLIKTRGQQVTLSCSPISGHRSVSWYQQTPGQGLQFLFEYFSETQRNKGNFPGRFSGRQFSNSRSEMNVSTLELGDSALYLCASNTDGLNEKLFFGSGTQLSVL.

The rearrangement links TRBV20-1 to TRBJ2-1; tentative D call: TRBD2 (7 bases). Germline lookup yields CDR1 DFQATT and CDR2 SNEGSKA (reference sequence). The length of the CDR3 is 16 residues. The V end lost 3 bases, the J end lost 0 bases, and 15 bases lay between the germline ends. The CDR3 here is CSASGGPPTSYNEQFF. CDR3 coding DNA: TGCAGTGCTAGCGGGGGGCCTCCGACCTCCTACAATGAGCAGTTCTTC.

This clonotype has just a few counts. The gene calls are TRBV12-3 or TRBV12-4 and TRBJ2-1; D is uncertain. The CDR3 consists of 13 residues. V lost 6 bases, J lost 9 bases, and 15 bases lay in between. The CDR3: CASSQNRWSEQFF. In nucleotides, the CDR3 is TGTGCCAGCAGCCAAAACCGTTGGTCTGAGCAGTTCTTC.